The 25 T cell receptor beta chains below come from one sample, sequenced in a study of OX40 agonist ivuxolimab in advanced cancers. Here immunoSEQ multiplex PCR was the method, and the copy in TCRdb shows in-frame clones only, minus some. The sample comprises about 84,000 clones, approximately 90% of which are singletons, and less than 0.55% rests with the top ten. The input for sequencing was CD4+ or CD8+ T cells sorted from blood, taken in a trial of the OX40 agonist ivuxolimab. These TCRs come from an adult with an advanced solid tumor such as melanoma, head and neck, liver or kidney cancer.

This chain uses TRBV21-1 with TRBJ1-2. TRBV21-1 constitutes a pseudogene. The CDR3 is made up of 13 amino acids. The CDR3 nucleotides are TGTGCCAGCAGCAAAGCGGGGGGCTATGGCTACACCTTC. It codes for CASSKAGGYGYTF.

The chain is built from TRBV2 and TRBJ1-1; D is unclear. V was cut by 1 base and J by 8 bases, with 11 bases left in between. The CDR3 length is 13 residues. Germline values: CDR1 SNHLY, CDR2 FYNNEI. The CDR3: CASSEGGAGEAFF. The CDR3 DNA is TGTGCCAGCAGTGAAGGTGGCGCGGGGGAAGCTTTCTTT.

CDR3 region: CASSDWGDTQYF. The DNA for the CDR3 is TGTGCCAGCAGCGACTGGGGAGATACGCAGTATTTT. The V gene is TRBV6-5, the J gene TRBJ2-3; D gene unclear. Germline V lookup: CDR1 MNHEY, CDR2 SVGAGI. The CDR3 sequence is 12 residues long. V shed 6 bases and J shed 5 bases, with 9 bases lying between them.

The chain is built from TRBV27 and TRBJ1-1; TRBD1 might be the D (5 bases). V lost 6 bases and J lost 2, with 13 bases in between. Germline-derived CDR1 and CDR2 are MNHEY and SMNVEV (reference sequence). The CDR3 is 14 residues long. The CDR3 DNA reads TGTGCCAGCAGACGGCCCGGGGGAAACACTGAAGCTTTCTTT. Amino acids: CASRRPGGNTEAFF.

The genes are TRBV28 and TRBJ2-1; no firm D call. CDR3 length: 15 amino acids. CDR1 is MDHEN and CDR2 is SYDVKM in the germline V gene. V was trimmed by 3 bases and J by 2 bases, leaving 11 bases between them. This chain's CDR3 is CASSLWLDPYNEQFF. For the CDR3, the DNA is TGTGCCAGCAGTTTGTGGCTAGACCCCTACAATGAGCAGTTCTTC.

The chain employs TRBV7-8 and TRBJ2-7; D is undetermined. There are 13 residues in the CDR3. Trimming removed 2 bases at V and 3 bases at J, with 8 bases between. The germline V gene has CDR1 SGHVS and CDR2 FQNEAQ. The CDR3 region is CASSLFVGYEQYF. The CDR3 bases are TGTGCCAGCAGCTTATTTGTGGGCTACGAGCAGTACTTC. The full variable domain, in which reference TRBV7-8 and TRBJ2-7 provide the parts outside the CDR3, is GAGVSQSPRYKVAKRGQDVALRCDPISGHVSLFWYQQALGQGPEFLTYFQNEAQLDKSGLPSDRFFAERPEGSVSTLKIQRTQQEDSAVYLCASSLFVGYEQYFGPGTRLTVT.

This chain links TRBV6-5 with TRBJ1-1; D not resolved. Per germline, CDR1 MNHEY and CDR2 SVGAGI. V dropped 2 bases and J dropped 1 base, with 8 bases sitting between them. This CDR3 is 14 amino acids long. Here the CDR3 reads CASSYPGANTEAFF. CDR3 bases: TGTGCCAGCAGTTACCCGGGAGCGAACACTGAAGCTTTCTTT.

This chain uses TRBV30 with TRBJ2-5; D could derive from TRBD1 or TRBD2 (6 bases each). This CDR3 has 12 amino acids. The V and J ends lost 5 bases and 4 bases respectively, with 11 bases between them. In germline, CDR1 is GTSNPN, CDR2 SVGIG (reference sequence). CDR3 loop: CAWWGRGETQYF. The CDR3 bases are TGTGCCTGGTGGGGGCGGGGAGAGACCCAGTACTTC.

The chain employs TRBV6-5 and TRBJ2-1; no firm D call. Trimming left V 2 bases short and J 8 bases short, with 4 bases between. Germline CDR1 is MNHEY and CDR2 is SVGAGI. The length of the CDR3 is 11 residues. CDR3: CASSYTDEQFF. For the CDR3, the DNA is TGTGCCAGCAGTTACACCGATGAGCAGTTCTTC.

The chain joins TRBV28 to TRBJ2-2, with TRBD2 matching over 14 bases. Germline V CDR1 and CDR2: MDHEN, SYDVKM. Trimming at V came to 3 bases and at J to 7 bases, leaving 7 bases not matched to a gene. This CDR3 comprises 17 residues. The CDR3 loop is CASSLGGLAGAGGELFF. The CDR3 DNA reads TGTGCCAGCAGTTTGGGGGGACTAGCGGGAGCGGGCGGGGAGCTGTTTTTT.

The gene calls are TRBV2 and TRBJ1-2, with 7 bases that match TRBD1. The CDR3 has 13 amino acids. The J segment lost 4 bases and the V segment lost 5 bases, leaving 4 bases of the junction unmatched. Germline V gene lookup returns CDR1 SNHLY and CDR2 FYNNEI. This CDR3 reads CASSRQGSYGYTF. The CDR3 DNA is TGTGCCAGCAGTCGACAGGGAAGCTATGGCTACACCTTC.

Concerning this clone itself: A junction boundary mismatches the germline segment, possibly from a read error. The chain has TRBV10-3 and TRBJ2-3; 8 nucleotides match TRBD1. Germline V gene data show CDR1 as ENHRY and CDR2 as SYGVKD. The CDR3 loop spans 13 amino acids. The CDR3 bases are TGTGCCATCCGTGAACAGGGGGCAGATACGCAGTATTTT. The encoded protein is CAIREQGADTQYF.

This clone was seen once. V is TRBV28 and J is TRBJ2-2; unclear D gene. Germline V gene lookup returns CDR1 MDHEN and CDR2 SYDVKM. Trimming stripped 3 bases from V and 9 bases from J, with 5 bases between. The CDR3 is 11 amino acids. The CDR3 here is CASSFERELFF. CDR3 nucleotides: TGTGCCAGCAGTTTTGAGAGGGAGCTGTTTTTT.

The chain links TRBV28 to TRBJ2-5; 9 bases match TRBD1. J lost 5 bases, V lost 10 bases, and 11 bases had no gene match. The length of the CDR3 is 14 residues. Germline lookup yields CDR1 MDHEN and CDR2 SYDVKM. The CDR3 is CAITGTGRGETQYF. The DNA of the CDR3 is TGTGCCATAACCGGGACAGGGCGGGGCGAGACCCAGTACTTC.

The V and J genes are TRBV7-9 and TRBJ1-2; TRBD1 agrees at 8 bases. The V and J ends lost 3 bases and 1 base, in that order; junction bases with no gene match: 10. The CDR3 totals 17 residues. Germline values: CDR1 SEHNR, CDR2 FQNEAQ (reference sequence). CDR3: CASSFHGGGQDNYGYTF. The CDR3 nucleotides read TGTGCCAGCAGCTTCCACGGGGGGGGACAGGATAACTATGGCTACACCTTC.

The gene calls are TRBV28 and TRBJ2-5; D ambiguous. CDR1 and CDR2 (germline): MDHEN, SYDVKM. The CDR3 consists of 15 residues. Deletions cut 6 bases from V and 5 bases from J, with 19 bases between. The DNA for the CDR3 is TGTGCCAGCAGCCAAAGGGATGCAGTAGCCGAGACCCAGTACTTC. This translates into CASSQRDAVAETQYF.

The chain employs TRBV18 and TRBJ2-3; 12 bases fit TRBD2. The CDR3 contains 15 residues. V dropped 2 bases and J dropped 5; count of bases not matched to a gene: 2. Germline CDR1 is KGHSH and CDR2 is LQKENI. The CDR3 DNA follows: TGTGCCAGCTCACCATCGGGACTAGCGGGAGATACGCAGTATTTT. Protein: CASSPSGLAGDTQYF.

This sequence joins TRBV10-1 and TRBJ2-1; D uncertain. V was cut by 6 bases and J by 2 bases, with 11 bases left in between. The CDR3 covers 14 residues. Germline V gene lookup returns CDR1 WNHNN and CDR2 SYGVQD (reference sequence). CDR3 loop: CASSPGATYNEQFF. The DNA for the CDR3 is TGCGCCAGCAGCCCGGGCGCCACCTACAATGAGCAGTTCTTC.

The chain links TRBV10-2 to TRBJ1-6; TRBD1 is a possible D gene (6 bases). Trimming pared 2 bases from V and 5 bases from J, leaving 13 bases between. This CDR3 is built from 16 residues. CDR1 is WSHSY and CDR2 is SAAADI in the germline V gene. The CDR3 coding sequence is TGCGCCAGCAGTGAGGTTGGAGGGGGAAATAATTCACCCCTCCACTTT. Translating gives CASSEVGGGNNSPLHF.

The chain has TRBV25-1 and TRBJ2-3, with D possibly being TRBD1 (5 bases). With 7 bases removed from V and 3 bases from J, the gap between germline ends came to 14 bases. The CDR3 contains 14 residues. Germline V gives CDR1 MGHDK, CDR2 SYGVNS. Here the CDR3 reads CASKGQGATDTQYF. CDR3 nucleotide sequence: TGTGCCAGCAAGGGCCAAGGGGCTACAGATACGCAGTATTTT.

The CDR3 here is CASSAGTPETQYF. As DNA, the CDR3 is TGTGCCAGCAGCGCCGGGACTCCAGAGACCCAGTACTTC. This rearrangement joins TRBV6-6 to TRBJ2-5, with a weak D call TRBD2 (6 bases). CDR3 length equals 13 residues. The V and J ends lost 6 bases and 4 bases respectively, with 12 bases between them. Germline V gene data show CDR1 as MNHNY and CDR2 as SVGAGI (reference sequence).

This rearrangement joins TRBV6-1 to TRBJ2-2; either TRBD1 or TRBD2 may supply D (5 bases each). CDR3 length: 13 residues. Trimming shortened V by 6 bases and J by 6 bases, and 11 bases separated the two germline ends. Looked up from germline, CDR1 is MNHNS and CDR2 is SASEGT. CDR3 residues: CASSNQGAGELFF. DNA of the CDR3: TGTGCCAGCAGCAACCAGGGAGCCGGGGAGCTGTTTTTT.

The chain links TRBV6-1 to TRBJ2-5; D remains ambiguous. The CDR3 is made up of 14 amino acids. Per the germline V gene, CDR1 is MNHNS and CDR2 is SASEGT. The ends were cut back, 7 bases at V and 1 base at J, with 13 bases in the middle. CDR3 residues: CASTPLWSQETQYF. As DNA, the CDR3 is TGTGCCAGCACCCCTCTTTGGAGCCAAGAGACCCAGTACTTC.

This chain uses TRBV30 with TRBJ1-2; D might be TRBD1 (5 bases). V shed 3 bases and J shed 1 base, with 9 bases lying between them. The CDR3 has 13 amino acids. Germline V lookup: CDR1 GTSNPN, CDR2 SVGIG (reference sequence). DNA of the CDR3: TGTGCCTGGAGAAGGGACGGTAACTATGGCTACACCTTC. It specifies CAWRRDGNYGYTF.

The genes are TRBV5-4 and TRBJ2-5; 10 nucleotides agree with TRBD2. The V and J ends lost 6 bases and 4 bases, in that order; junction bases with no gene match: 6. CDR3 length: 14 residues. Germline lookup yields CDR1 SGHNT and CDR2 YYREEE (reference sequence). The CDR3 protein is CASKSGGAGETQYF. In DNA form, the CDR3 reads TGTGCCAGCAAGAGCGGGGGGGCGGGAGAGACCCAGTACTTC.